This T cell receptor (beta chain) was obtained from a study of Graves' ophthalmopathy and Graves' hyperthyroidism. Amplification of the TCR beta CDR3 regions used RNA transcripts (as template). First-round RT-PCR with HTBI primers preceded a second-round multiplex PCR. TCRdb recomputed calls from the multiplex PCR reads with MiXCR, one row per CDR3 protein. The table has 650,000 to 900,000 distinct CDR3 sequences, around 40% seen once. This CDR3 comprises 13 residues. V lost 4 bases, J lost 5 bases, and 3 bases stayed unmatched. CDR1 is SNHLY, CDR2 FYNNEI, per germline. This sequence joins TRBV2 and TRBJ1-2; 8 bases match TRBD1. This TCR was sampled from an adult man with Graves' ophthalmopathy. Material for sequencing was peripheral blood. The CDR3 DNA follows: TGTGCCAGCAGTGGGACAGGGACTTATGGCTACACCTTC. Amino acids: CASSGTGTYGYTF.